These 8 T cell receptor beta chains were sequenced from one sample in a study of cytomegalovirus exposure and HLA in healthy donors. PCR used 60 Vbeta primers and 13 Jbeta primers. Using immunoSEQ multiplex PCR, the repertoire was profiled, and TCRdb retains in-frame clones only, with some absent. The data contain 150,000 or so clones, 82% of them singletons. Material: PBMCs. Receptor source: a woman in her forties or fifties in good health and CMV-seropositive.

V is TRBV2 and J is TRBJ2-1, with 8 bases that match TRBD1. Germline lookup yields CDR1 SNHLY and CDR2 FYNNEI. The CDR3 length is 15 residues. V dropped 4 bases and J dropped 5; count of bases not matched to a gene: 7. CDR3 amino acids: CASSAGQGVDNEQFF. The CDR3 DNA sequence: TGTGCCAGCAGTGCCGGACAGGGAGTAGACAATGAGCAGTTCTTC. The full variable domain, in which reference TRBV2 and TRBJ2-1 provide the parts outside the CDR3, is EPEVTQTPSHQVTQMGQEVILRCVPISNHLYFYWYRQILGQKVEFLVSFYNNEISEKSEIFDDQFSVERPDGSNFTLKIRSTKLEDSAMYFCASSAGQGVDNEQFFGPGTRLTVL.

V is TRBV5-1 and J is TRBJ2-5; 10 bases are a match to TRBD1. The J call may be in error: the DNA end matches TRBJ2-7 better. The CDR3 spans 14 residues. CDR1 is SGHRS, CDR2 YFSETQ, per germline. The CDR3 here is CASSTPGQGFEQYF. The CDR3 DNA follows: TGCGCCAGCAGCACTCCGGGACAGGGGTTCGAGCAGTACTTC.

The CDR3: CASSLGQKETQYF. Here the CDR3 DNA reads TGTGCCAGCAGCTTGGGACAGAAAGAGACCCAGTACTTC. The chain couples TRBV5-8 to TRBJ2-5; the D gene is possibly TRBD1 (5 bases). The germline CDR1 and CDR2 sequences are SGHTS and YDEGEE. V lost 0 bases to trimming and J lost 3 bases, with 6 bases between them. This CDR3 comprises 13 residues.

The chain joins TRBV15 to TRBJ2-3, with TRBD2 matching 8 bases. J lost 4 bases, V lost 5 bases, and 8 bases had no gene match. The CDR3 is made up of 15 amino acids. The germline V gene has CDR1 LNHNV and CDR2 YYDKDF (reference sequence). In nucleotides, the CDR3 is TGTGCCACCAGCTCACGACCGGGGGGGGCAGATACGCAGTATTTT. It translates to CATSSRPGGADTQYF.

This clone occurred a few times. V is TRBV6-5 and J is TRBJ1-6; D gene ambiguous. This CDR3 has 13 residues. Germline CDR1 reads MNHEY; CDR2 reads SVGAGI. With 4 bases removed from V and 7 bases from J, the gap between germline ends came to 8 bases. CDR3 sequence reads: CASSFTRNSPLHF. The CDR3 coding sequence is TGTGCCAGCAGTTTTACCAGAAATTCACCCCTCCACTTT.

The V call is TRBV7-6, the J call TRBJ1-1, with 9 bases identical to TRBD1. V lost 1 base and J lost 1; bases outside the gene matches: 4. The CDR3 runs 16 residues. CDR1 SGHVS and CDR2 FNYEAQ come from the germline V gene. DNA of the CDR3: TGTGCCAGCAGCTTAGGTACAGGGGGCACGAACACTGAAGCTTTCTTT. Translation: CASSLGTGGTNTEAFF.

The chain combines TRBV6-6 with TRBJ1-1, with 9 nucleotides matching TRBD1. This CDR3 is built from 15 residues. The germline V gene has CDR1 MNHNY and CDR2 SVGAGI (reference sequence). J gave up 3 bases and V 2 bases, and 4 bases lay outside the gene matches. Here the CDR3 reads CASSYETGGDTEAFF. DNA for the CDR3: TGTGCCAGCAGTTACGAGACAGGGGGGGACACTGAAGCTTTCTTT.

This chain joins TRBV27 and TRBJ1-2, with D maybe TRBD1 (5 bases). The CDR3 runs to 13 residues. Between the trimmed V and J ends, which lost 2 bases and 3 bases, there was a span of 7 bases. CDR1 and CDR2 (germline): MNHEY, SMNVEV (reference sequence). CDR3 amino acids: CASSLQGYYGYTF. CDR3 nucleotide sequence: TGTGCCAGCAGTTTACAGGGATACTATGGCTACACCTTC.